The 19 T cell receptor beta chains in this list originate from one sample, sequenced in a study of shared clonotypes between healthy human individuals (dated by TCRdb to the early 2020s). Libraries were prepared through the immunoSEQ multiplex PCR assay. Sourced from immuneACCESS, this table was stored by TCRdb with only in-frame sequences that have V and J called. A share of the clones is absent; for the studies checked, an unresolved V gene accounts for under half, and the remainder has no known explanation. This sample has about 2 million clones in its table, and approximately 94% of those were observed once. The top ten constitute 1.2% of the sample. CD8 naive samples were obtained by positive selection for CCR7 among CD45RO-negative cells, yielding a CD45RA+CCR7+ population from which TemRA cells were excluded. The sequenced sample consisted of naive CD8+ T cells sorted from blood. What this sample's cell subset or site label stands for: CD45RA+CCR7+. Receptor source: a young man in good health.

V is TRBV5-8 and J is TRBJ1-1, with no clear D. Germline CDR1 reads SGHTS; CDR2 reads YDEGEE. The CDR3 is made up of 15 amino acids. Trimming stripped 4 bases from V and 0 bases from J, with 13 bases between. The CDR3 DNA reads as TGTGCCAGCAGCCCCCCCTTGAGGGTGAACACTGAAGCTTTCTTT. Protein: CASSPPLRVNTEAFF.

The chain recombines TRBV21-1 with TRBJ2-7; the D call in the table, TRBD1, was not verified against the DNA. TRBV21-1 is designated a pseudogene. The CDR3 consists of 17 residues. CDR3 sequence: CASSTAKGHRDTYEQYF. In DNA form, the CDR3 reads TGTGCCAGCAGCACGGCAAAAGGCCACAGGGATACTTACGAGCAGTACTTC.

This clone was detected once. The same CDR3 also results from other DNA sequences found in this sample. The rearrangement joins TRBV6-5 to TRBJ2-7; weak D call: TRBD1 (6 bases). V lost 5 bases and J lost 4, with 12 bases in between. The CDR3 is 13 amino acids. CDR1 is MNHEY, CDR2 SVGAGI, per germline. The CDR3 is CASSAGTPYEQYF. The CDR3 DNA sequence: TGTGCCAGCAGTGCCGGGACACCTTACGAGCAGTACTTC.

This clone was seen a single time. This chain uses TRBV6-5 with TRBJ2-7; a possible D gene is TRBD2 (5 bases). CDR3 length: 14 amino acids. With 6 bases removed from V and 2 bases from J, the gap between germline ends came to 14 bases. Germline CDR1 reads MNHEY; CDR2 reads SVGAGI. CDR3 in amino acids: CASSPSPEAYEQYF. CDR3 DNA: TGTGCCAGCAGCCCTTCTCCGGAGGCCTACGAGCAGTACTTC.

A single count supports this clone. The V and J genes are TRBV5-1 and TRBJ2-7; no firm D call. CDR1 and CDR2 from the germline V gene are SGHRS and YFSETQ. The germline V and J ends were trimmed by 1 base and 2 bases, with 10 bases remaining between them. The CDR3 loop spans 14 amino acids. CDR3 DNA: TGCGCCAGCAGCTTGATGGCCGAAGCCTACGAGCAGTACTTC. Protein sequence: CASSLMAEAYEQYF.

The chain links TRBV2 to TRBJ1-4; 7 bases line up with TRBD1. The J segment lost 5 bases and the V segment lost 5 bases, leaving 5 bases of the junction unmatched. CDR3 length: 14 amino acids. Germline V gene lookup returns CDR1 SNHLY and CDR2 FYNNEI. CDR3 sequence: CASSSGTENEKLFF. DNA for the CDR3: TGTGCCAGCAGTTCCGGGACAGAAAATGAAAAACTGTTTTTT. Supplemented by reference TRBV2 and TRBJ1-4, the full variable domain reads EPEVTQTPSHQVTQMGQEVILRCVPISNHLYFYWYRQILGQKVEFLVSFYNNEISEKSEIFDDQFSVERPDGSNFTLKIRSTKLEDSAMYFCASSSGTENEKLFFGSGTQLSVL.

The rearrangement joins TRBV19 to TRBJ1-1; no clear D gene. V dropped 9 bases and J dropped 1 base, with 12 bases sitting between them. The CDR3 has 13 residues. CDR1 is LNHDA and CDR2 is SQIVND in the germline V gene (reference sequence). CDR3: CASGDVGNTEAFF. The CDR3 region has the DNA TGTGCCAGCGGAGACGTTGGGAACACTGAAGCTTTCTTT. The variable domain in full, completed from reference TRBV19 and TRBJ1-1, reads DGGITQSPKYLFRKEGQNVTLSCEQNLNHDAMYWYRQDPGQGLRLIYYSQIVNDFQKGDIAEGYSVSREKKESFPLTVTSAQKNPTAFYLCASGDVGNTEAFFGQGTRLTVV.

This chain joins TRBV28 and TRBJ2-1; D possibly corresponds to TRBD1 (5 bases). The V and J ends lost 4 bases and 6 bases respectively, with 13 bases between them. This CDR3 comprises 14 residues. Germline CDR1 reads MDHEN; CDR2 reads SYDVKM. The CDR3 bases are TGTGCCAGCAGTTCCCGGACACGGGCCAATGAGCAGTTCTTC. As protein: CASSSRTRANEQFF.

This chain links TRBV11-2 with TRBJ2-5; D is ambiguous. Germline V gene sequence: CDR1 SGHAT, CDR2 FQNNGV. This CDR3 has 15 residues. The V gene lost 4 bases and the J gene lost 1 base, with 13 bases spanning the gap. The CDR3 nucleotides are TGTGCCAGCAGCTCGAATAGGTTATCCCAAGAGACCCAGTACTTC. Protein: CASSSNRLSQETQYF.

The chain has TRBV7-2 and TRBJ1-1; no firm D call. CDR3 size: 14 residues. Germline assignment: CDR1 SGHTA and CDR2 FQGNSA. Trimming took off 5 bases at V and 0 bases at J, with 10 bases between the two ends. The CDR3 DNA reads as TGTGCCAGCAGCCGCGCCGGCATGAACACTGAAGCTTTCTTT. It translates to CASSRAGMNTEAFF.

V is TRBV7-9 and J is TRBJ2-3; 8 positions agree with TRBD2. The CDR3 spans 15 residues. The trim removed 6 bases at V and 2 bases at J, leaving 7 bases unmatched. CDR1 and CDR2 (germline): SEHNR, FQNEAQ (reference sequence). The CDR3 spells CASRRAGGHTDTQYF. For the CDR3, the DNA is TGTGCCAGCAGAAGGGCGGGGGGCCACACAGATACGCAGTATTTT.

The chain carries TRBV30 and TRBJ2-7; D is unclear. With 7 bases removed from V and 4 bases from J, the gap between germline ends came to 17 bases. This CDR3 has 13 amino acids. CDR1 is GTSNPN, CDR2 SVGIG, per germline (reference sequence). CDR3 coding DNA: TGTGCCTCGGATCTGGGCGGTTCTTACGAGCAGTACTTC. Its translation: CASDLGGSYEQYF.

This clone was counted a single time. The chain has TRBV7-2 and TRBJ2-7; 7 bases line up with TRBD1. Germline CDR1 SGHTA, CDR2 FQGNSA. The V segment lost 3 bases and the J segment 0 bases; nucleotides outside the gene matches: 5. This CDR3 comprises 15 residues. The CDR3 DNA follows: TGTGCCAGCAGCTTTACTCCAGGGGGCTCCTACGAGCAGTACTTC. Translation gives CASSFTPGGSYEQYF.

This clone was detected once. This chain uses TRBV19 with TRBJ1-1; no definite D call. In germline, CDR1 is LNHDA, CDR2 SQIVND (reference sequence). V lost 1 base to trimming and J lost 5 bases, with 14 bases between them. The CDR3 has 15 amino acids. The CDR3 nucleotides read TGTGCCAGTAGTATAGTTACGGGGAGAGGGACTGAAGCTTTCTTT. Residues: CASSIVTGRGTEAFF.

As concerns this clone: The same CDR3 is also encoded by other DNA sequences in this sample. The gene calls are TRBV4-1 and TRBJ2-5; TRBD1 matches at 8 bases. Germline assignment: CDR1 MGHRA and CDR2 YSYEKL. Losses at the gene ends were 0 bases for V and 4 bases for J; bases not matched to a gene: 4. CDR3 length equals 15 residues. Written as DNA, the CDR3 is TGCGCCAGCAGCCAAGACGGCACAGGGGGAGAGACCCAGTACTTC. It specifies CASSQDGTGGETQYF.

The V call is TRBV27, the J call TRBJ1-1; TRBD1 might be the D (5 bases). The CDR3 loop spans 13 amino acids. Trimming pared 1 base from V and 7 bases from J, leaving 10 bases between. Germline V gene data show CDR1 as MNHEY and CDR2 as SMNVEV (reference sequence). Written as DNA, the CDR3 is TGTGCCAGCAGTTTATATCAGGGCAGTGAAGCTTTCTTT. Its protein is CASSLYQGSEAFF.

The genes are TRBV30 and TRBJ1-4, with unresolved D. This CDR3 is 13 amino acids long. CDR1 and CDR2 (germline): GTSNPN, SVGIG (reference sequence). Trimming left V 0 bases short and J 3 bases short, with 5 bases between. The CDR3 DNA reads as TGTGCCTGGAGTGTAATGTCTAATGAAAAACTGTTTTTT. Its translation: CAWSVMSNEKLFF.

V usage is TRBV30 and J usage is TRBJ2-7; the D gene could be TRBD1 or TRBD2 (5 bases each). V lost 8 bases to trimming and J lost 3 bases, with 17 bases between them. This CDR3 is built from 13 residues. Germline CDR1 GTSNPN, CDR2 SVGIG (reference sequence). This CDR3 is CAGARGSNYEQYF. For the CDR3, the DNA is TGTGCCGGGGCTCGGGGATCGAACTACGAGCAGTACTTC.

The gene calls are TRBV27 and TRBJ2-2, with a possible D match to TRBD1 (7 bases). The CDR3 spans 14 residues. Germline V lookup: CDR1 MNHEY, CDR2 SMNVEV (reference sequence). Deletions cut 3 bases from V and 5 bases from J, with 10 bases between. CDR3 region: CASSFRGATGELFF. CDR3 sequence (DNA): TGTGCCAGCAGTTTCAGGGGGGCGACCGGGGAGCTGTTTTTT.